The clone carrying this TCR beta chain appeared a few times. The CDR3 has 15 residues. V shed 5 bases and J shed 1 base, with 12 bases lying between them. Germline values: CDR1 SGHRS, CDR2 YFSETQ. These data belong to a study of control samples from healthy donors and cancer patients. Data came from immunoSEQ multiplex PCR; TCRdb stores just in-frame clones and leaves some out. The sample includes around 64,000 clones, roughly 90% of them seen just once. This receptor was identified in a man aged 55 to 70 with colorectal cancer. Sequencing used PBMCs. The gene calls are TRBV5-1 and TRBJ2-2; TRBD1 might be the D (6 bases). The CDR3, as DNA: TGCGCCAGCAGGGATACAGGGTTGAACACCGGGGAGCTGTTTTTT. Its translation is CASRDTGLNTGELFF.